This T cell receptor (beta chain) was profiled in a study of cytomegalovirus exposure and HLA in healthy donors. Details on this clone: Its antigen remains unidentified.

Libraries were prepared by immunoSEQ multiplex PCR; TCRdb keeps only in-frame clonotypes and omits some of them. Counted here are about 130,000 clones, roughly 87% occurring once; the ten biggest clones make up about 1%. The CDR3 loop spans 15 amino acids. Germline V gives CDR1 SGDLS, CDR2 YYNGEE. V was cut by 3 bases and J by 0 bases, with 10 bases left in between. Overall study results and limits: It was confirmed in vitro that three of the CMV-associated chains were specific for CMV antigens. It was approximately 150 TCR beta chains that were listed as cytomegalovirus-associated. The tendency of first-cohort TCR clusters to co-occur in the 130 or so validation repertoires was identified by a subsequent analysis. Reports described diagnosis of cytomegalovirus status by the classifier as highly specific and sensitive.

Sequencing input: PBMCs. The receptor was isolated from a young woman in good health and CMV-seronegative. This chain joins TRBV9 and TRBJ2-1; D gene unclear. CDR3 in amino acids: CASSAGSSSYNEQFF. Here the CDR3 DNA reads TGTGCCAGCAGCGCGGGTAGCAGCTCCTACAATGAGCAGTTCTTC.